The 10 T cell receptor beta chains in this list originate from one sample, sequenced in a study of neurological immune-mediated disorders. TCRdb redid the calling of the 5' RACE reads with MiXCR, one entry per CDR3 protein. The repertoire holds roughly 59,000 distinct CDR3 sequences, with roughly 5% as singletons. The sequenced sample consisted of PBMCs. Receptors originate from a human donor with multiple sclerosis. The donor label of this sample is uncertain.

The sample holds many counts of this clonotype. The chain links TRBV5-1 to TRBJ2-5, with TRBD2 identical over 7 bases. The CDR3 extends over 15 amino acids. Trimming took 0 bases from V and 5 from J; bases not matched to a gene: 7. Per the germline V gene, CDR1 is SGHRS and CDR2 is YFSETQ. Here the CDR3 reads CASSLGLAEGETQYF. The CDR3 region has the DNA TGCGCCAGCAGCTTGGGACTAGCAGAGGGGGAGACCCAGTACTTC.

Ten or more counts support this clonotype. V and J are TRBV30 and TRBJ2-3; weak D call: TRBD1 (6 bases). Trimming cost V 2 bases and J 3 bases, with 12 bases left between them. Germline V lookup: CDR1 GTSNPN, CDR2 SVGIG (reference sequence). The CDR3 is 14 amino acids. CDR3 nucleotides: TGTGCCTGGAGTTCAGGGGAGAATACAGATACGCAGTATTTT. This sequence encodes CAWSSGENTDTQYF. Drawing the rest from reference TRBV30 and TRBJ2-3, the complete variable domain is SQTIHQWPATLVQPVGSPLSLECTVEGTSNPNLYWYRQAAGRGLQLLFYSVGIGQISSEVPQNLSASRPQDRQFILSSKKLLLSDSGFYLCAWSSGENTDTQYFGPGTRLTVL.

This clonotype was found many times. This chain joins TRBV12-3 or TRBV12-4 and TRBJ1-5, with D tentatively TRBD1 (5 bases). There are 12 residues in the CDR3. V lost 8 bases, J lost 6 bases, and 11 bases lay in between. CDR3 region: CASSGGGQPQHF. The CDR3 nucleotides read TGTGCCAGCTCCGGGGGAGGTCAGCCCCAGCATTTT.

The table lists this clonotype with many counts. This chain joins TRBV5-1 and TRBJ2-5; D ambiguous. CDR1 is SGHRS, CDR2 YFSETQ, per germline. The CDR3 totals 11 residues. V gave up 4 bases and J gave up 2 bases, with 3 bases separating them. The CDR3 bases are TGCGCCAGCAGCATTCAAGAGACCCAGTACTTC. Residues: CASSIQETQYF.

This clonotype has a count of ten or more. V is TRBV7-2 and J is TRBJ2-1, with 9 bases lining up with TRBD1. Germline assignment: CDR1 SGHTA and CDR2 FQGNSA. V trimming: 5 bases; J trimming: 4 bases; junction bases outside the gene matches: 12. The CDR3 runs to 17 residues. The DNA of the CDR3 is TGTGCCAGCAGCCAACGTTTGGGACAGGGCATTTACAATGAGCAGTTCTTC. It yields the protein CASSQRLGQGIYNEQFF.

Many counts were recorded for this clonotype. The genes are TRBV9 and TRBJ1-1; D gene ambiguous. The germline V gene encodes CDR1 SGDLS and CDR2 YYNGEE. The CDR3 has 13 amino acids. Trimming removed 0 bases from V and 3 bases from J, with 6 bases in between. CDR3 loop: CASSVALDTEAFF. In nucleotides, the CDR3 is TGTGCCAGCAGCGTAGCTCTGGACACTGAAGCTTTCTTT. The full variable domain, its missing parts supplied by reference TRBV9 and TRBJ1-1, is DSGVTQTPKHLITATGQRVTLRCSPRSGDLSVYWYQQSLDQGLQFLIQYYNGEERAKGNILERFSAQQFPDLHSELNLSSLELGDSALYFCASSVALDTEAFFGQGTRLTVV.

This clonotype was recorded at least ten times. This chain uses TRBV27 with TRBJ2-5; perhaps TRBD1 as D (6 bases). CDR1 and CDR2 (germline): MNHEY, SMNVEV (reference sequence). Trimming stripped 4 bases from V and 0 bases from J, with 9 bases between. CDR3 size: 14 residues. The CDR3 here is CASSSGTNQETQYF. CDR3 bases: TGTGCCAGCAGTTCCGGGACAAACCAAGAGACCCAGTACTTC.

This clonotype has ten or more counts. The chain uses TRBV6-5 and TRBJ2-7; D is undetermined. V lost 5 bases to trimming and J lost 1 base, with 9 bases between them. Germline CDR1 and CDR2: MNHEY and SVGAGI. The CDR3 is 13 residues long. CDR3 protein: CASSPPASYEQYF. The DNA for the CDR3 is TGTGCCAGCAGTCCCCCAGCTTCCTACGAGCAGTACTTC.

This clonotype came up many times. This sequence joins TRBV20-1 and TRBJ1-1; D gene ambiguous. This CDR3 region has 14 residues. Germline lookup yields CDR1 DFQATT and CDR2 SNEGSKA (reference sequence). The V gene lost 5 bases and the J gene lost 0 bases, with 13 bases spanning the gap. This CDR3 is CSAAGRAMNTEAFF. The CDR3 DNA is TGCAGTGCTGCCGGAAGGGCCATGAACACTGAAGCTTTCTTT.

The sample holds many counts of this clonotype. The J gene is TRBJ2-2, the V gene TRBV9; D possibly corresponds to TRBD1 (5 bases). The length of the CDR3 is 15 residues. Between the trimmed V and J ends, which lost 0 bases and 4 bases, there was a span of 10 bases. The V gene's germline CDR1 is SGDLS and CDR2 YYNGEE. CDR3 bases: TGTGCCAGCAGCGTAGTGGGGCGCAGCACCGGGGAGCTGTTTTTT. Protein sequence: CASSVVGRSTGELFF.